Presented here are 31 T cell receptor beta chains from one specimen sequenced in a study of glioma-infiltrating T cells after dendritic cell vaccination. The assay was immunoSEQ multiplex PCR, and TCRdb's table has in-frame clones only and misses some. The sample includes almost 65,000 clones, 75% to 90% seen only once; the top ten take 9.2%. The sequencing used blood, collected before dendritic cell vaccination. These receptors came from a human donor with glioblastoma.

The rearrangement links TRBV28 to TRBJ2-7; D not certain. CDR1 is MDHEN and CDR2 is SYDVKM in the germline V gene. Trimming removed 7 bases at V and 5 bases at J, with 15 bases between. The CDR3 contains 13 residues. The CDR3 spells CASTQHVSNEQYF. The CDR3 DNA follows: TGTGCCAGCACCCAACATGTATCCAACGAGCAGTACTTC.

The rearrangement links TRBV11-2 to TRBJ1-2; 10 bases are a match to TRBD1. V gave up 4 bases and J gave up 5 bases; unmatched junction bases: 7. The V gene's germline CDR1 is SGHAT and CDR2 FQNNGV. The CDR3 covers 15 residues. CDR3 in DNA: TGTGCCAGCAGCTCACTGACAGGGGGCGCATATGGCTACACCTTC. Its protein product is CASSSLTGGAYGYTF.

This clone has just a few counts. This chain joins TRBV29-1 and TRBJ1-3, with a weak D call TRBD1 (5 bases). Germline assignment: CDR1 SQVTM and CDR2 ANQGSEA. The V end was cut by 5 bases, the J end by 0 bases, with 23 bases between. The CDR3 contains 18 residues. The CDR3 loop is CSVLDPGPGALSGNTIYF. The CDR3 region has the DNA TGCAGCGTTCTCGACCCGGGTCCTGGGGCCCTCTCTGGAAACACCATATATTTT.

The chain is built from TRBV7-9 and TRBJ1-1; no firm D call. Per the germline V gene, CDR1 is SEHNR and CDR2 is FQNEAQ (reference sequence). This CDR3 region has 13 residues. The germline V and J ends were trimmed by 5 bases and 0 bases, with 7 bases remaining between them. CDR3 amino acids: CASSKELNTEAFF. In nucleotides, the CDR3 is TGTGCCAGCAGCAAAGAGCTGAACACTGAAGCTTTCTTT. Full variable domain (outside the CDR3, taken from reference TRBV7-9 and TRBJ1-1): DTGVSQNPRHKITKRGQNVTFRCDPISEHNRLYWYRQTLGQGPEFLTYFQNEAQLEKSRLLSDRFSAERPKGSFSTLEIQRTEQGDSAMYLCASSKELNTEAFFGQGTRLTVV.

The V gene is TRBV27, the J gene TRBJ2-1; TRBD2 matches at 13 bases. Germline V gene sequence: CDR1 MNHEY, CDR2 SMNVEV (reference sequence). J gave up 10 bases and V 6 bases, and 3 bases lay outside the gene matches. The CDR3 length is 13 residues. The CDR3 DNA is TGTGCCAGCAGACTAGCGGGGGGGCGGGAGCAGTTCTTC. It codes for CASRLAGGREQFF.

This chain connects TRBV5-1 to TRBJ2-5; 8 bases align to TRBD1. The end of the DNA aligns better with TRBJ2-7, so the J call may be wrong. Germline CDR1 SGHRS, CDR2 YFSETQ. This CDR3 region has 15 residues. The CDR3 sequence is CASSPRTGSTYEQYF. The CDR3 bases are TGCGCCAGCAGCCCTAGGACAGGGTCAACCTACGAGCAGTACTTC.

The count of this clone is one. The genes are TRBV2 and TRBJ2-7, with unresolved D. Germline values: CDR1 SNHLY, CDR2 FYNNEI. V lost 4 bases and J lost 2, with 9 bases in between. The length of the CDR3 is 13 residues. CDR3 DNA: TGTGCCAGCAGTGGGTCCCCTACCTACGAGCAGTACTTC. This codes for CASSGSPTYEQYF.

The chain has TRBV5-1 and TRBJ1-2; tentative D call: TRBD1 (5 bases). The CDR3 is 16 residues long. Per the germline V gene, CDR1 is SGHRS and CDR2 is YFSETQ. Deletions cut 3 bases from V and 6 bases from J, with 21 bases between. CDR3 loop: CASSWDWDPGQDGYTF. CDR3 DNA: TGCGCCAGCAGCTGGGACTGGGACCCCGGGCAAGATGGCTACACCTTC. Drawing the rest from reference TRBV5-1 and TRBJ1-2, the complete variable domain is KAGVTQTPRYLIKTRGQQVTLSCSPISGHRSVSWYQQTPGQGLQFLFEYFSETQRNKGNFPGRFSGRQFSNSRSEMNVSTLELGDSALYLCASSWDWDPGQDGYTFGSGTRLTVV.

J is TRBJ2-1 and V is TRBV5-1, with 10 bases identical to TRBD2. From germline, CDR1 is SGHRS and CDR2 YFSETQ. The J segment lost 6 bases and the V segment lost 4 bases, leaving 10 bases of the junction unmatched. The CDR3 length is 16 residues. The CDR3 DNA reads TGCGCCAGCAGCCCCGGACAGCGGGGGGGCCTCAATGAGCAGTTCTTC. Translated, it gives CASSPGQRGGLNEQFF.

The rearrangement joins TRBV9 to TRBJ2-3, with D maybe TRBD2 (6 bases). Germline values: CDR1 SGDLS, CDR2 YYNGEE. The CDR3 totals 15 residues. The V end lost 0 bases, the J end lost 5 bases, and 13 bases lay between the germline ends. The CDR3 region is CASSVGIAVGDTQYF. The CDR3 DNA follows: TGTGCCAGCAGCGTAGGAATAGCGGTGGGAGATACGCAGTATTTT.

This sequence joins TRBV27 and TRBJ2-7; D is possibly TRBD1 (6 bases). CDR1 and CDR2 (germline): MNHEY, SMNVEV (reference sequence). The V end lost 3 bases, the J end lost 0 bases, and 15 bases lay between the germline ends. CDR3 length: 16 residues. This CDR3 reads CASSFSAQGISYEQYF. CDR3 DNA: TGTGCCAGCAGTTTTTCCGCACAGGGTATCTCCTACGAGCAGTACTTC.

This chain connects TRBV6-1 to TRBJ1-2; D not certain. The germline V gene has CDR1 MNHNS and CDR2 SASEGT. The germline V and J ends were trimmed by 2 bases and 3 bases, with 7 bases remaining between them. The CDR3 runs to 13 residues. This chain's CDR3 is CASSETRYYGYTF. CDR3 nucleotides: TGTGCCAGCAGTGAAACGAGGTACTATGGCTACACCTTC.

This clone has just one count. J is TRBJ1-2 and V is TRBV6-1; D is perhaps TRBD1 (6 bases). The CDR3 totals 13 residues. Germline V gene data show CDR1 as MNHNS and CDR2 as SASEGT. Trimming pared 1 base from V and 9 bases from J, leaving 12 bases between. The CDR3 is CASSEVGGARYTF. The CDR3 nucleotides read TGTGCCAGCAGTGAAGTGGGGGGGGCCCGCTACACCTTC.

As to this clone: Its ends do not fully match the called genes, so a read error is possible. The chain employs TRBV6-5 and TRBJ2-7, with 9 bases that match TRBD1. The CDR3 contains 13 residues. The germline gives CDR1 MNHEY, CDR2 SVGAGI. CDR3 protein: CASSPFTGGIGNF. In DNA, the CDR3 is TGTGCCAGCAGCCCCTTCACAGGGGGCATCGGGAACTTC.

This clone has just one count. The rearrangement links TRBV5-6 to TRBJ2-7, with 8 positions matching TRBD2. After removal of 1 base from V and 7 bases from J, the junction contained 10 bases not matched to a gene. Germline V gene sequence: CDR1 SGHDT, CDR2 YYEEEE. This CDR3 region has 15 residues. CDR3 nucleotide sequence: TGTGCCAGCAGCTTGTTCGGGGGGGCCGAGAGGGAGCAGTACTTC. The encoded protein is CASSLFGGAEREQYF.

The genes are TRBV30 and TRBJ1-1; tentative D call: TRBD1 (6 bases). The V end was cut by 0 bases, the J end by 7 bases, with 12 bases between. From germline, CDR1 is GTSNPN and CDR2 SVGIG (reference sequence). There are 13 residues in the CDR3. CDR3 sequence reads: CAWSVHRVNEAFF. As DNA, the CDR3 is TGTGCCTGGAGTGTGCACAGGGTAAATGAAGCTTTCTTT.

This chain uses TRBV19 with TRBJ1-1; D gene unclear. The CDR3 has 15 amino acids. Germline CDR1 and CDR2: LNHDA and SQIVND (reference sequence). The V end lost 3 bases, the J end lost 6 bases, and 17 bases lay between the germline ends. CDR3 protein: CASSIRQEDGAEAFF. The CDR3 DNA is TGTGCCAGTAGTATTCGTCAGGAGGATGGGGCTGAAGCTTTCTTT.

This chain joins TRBV4-1 and TRBJ2-1; a weak D match, TRBD1 (5 bases). Germline CDR1 and CDR2: MGHRA and YSYEKL. V dropped 1 base and J dropped 6 bases, with 13 bases sitting between them. There are 15 residues in the CDR3. This chain's CDR3 is CASSQVSRAGNEQFF. CDR3 DNA sequence: TGCGCCAGCAGCCAAGTTTCCAGGGCCGGCAATGAGCAGTTCTTC.

A remark on this clone: The sample has other DNA sequences that encode this CDR3 too. This chain connects TRBV6-5 to TRBJ2-7; D perhaps matches TRBD1 (6 bases). Trimming pared 4 bases from V and 5 bases from J, leaving 21 bases between. Germline V gives CDR1 MNHEY, CDR2 SVGAGI. This CDR3 comprises 16 residues. The CDR3 DNA reads as TGTGCCAGCAGTTGCAAACCGGGACACAGCCCCCACGAGCAGTACTTC. Its translation is CASSCKPGHSPHEQYF.

J is TRBJ1-5 and V is TRBV7-9; 8 positions match TRBD1. From germline, CDR1 is SEHNR and CDR2 FQNEAQ (reference sequence). The CDR3 has 15 residues. Losses at the gene ends were 3 bases for V and 2 bases for J; bases not matched to a gene: 3. This CDR3 reads CASSFGQGGNQPQHF. The CDR3 coding sequence is TGTGCCAGCAGCTTCGGACAGGGAGGCAATCAGCCCCAGCATTTT.

The chain employs TRBV5-1 and TRBJ2-3; D uncertain. The V gene's germline CDR1 is SGHRS and CDR2 YFSETQ. This CDR3 spans 13 amino acids. V shed 0 bases and J shed 6 bases, with 8 bases lying between them. CDR3 in DNA: TGCGCCAGCAGCTTGGAATATCGGGATACGCAGTATTTT. This sequence encodes CASSLEYRDTQYF.

J is TRBJ2-5 and V is TRBV5-4, with TRBD2 matching 7 bases. CDR3 length: 13 amino acids. Germline V gene lookup returns CDR1 SGHNT and CDR2 YYREEE (reference sequence). V was pared by 5 bases and J by 5 bases, with 6 bases of the junction left unmatched. Here the CDR3 reads CASSSSGVETQYF. The CDR3 nucleotides are TGTGCCAGCAGTTCAAGCGGGGTCGAGACCCAGTACTTC.

V gene TRBV13 combines with J gene TRBJ2-4; TRBD2 aligns across 14 bases. Trimming took 3 bases from V and 8 from J; bases not matched to a gene: 9. Germline lookup yields CDR1 PRHDT and CDR2 FYEKMQ (reference sequence). The CDR3 has 17 residues. CDR3 in DNA: TGTGCCAGCAGCTTGGGGGTGACTAGCGGGGGGGCGGACATTCAGTACTTC. The encoded protein is CASSLGVTSGGADIQYF.

The chain is built from TRBV28 and TRBJ2-7; 9 nucleotides match TRBD1. J lost 3 bases, V lost 4 bases, and 7 bases had no gene match. Germline-derived CDR1 and CDR2 are MDHEN and SYDVKM. The CDR3 is 15 amino acids. CDR3 sequence (DNA): TGTGCCAGCAGTTACAGGGGGCGGGGATACTACGAGCAGTACTTC. Translation: CASSYRGRGYYEQYF.

The J gene is TRBJ1-4, the V gene TRBV7-2; 7 bases agree with TRBD1. CDR1 is SGHTA, CDR2 FQGNSA, per germline. V lost 1 base and J lost 8; bases outside the gene matches: 4. This CDR3 spans 14 amino acids. Here the CDR3 reads CASSLVGGREKLFF. CDR3 DNA: TGTGCCAGCAGCTTAGTAGGGGGCCGGGAAAAACTGTTTTTT.

The chain employs TRBV6-1 and TRBJ1-4; the D gene is possibly TRBD1 (5 bases). This CDR3 has 15 amino acids. The V gene lost 10 bases and the J gene lost 10 bases, with 25 bases spanning the gap. Germline lookup yields CDR1 MNHNS and CDR2 SASEGT. The CDR3 spells CATRGVEGVVGKLFF. The CDR3 coding sequence is TGTGCCACACGGGGGGTCGAGGGTGTAGTTGGAAAACTGTTTTTT.

The CDR3 reads CASSLAASGGATDTQYF. The CDR3 DNA follows: TGTGCCAGCAGCTTGGCGGCTAGCGGGGGGGCTACAGATACGCAGTATTTT. The rearrangement joins TRBV5-4 to TRBJ2-3; 12 nucleotides align to TRBD2. CDR1 is SGHNT and CDR2 is YYREEE in the germline V gene (reference sequence). The ends lost 0 bases at V and 3 bases at J; junction bases unmatched: 5. The CDR3 runs 17 residues.

In this sample, this clone turned up a few times. J is TRBJ2-7 and V is TRBV6-6, with TRBD2 identical over 8 bases. V lost 5 bases to trimming and J lost 2 bases; unmatched junction nucleotides: 5. This CDR3 has 14 amino acids. CDR1 is MNHNY and CDR2 is SVGAGI in the germline V gene (reference sequence). The CDR3 protein is CASSLLAAAYEQYF. DNA for the CDR3: TGTGCCAGCAGTCTACTAGCGGCGGCCTACGAGCAGTACTTC.

Here the CDR3 DNA reads TGCGCCAGCAGCCCGACAGGGATTGATCAGCCCCAGCATTTT. Translated, it gives CASSPTGIDQPQHF. The gene calls are TRBV5-1 and TRBJ1-5, with TRBD1 matching 7 bases. The CDR3 is made up of 14 amino acids. The V gene's germline CDR1 is SGHRS and CDR2 YFSETQ. The V gene end was trimmed by 4 bases and the J gene end by 5 bases; junction bases not matched to a gene: 6.

This clone was picked up a small number of times. The chain couples TRBV5-4 to TRBJ2-1; 9 bases map to TRBD2. Germline values: CDR1 SGHNT, CDR2 YYREEE (reference sequence). The trim removed 0 bases at V and 6 bases at J, leaving 1 base unmatched. This CDR3 is 14 amino acids long. The DNA for the CDR3 is TGTGCCAGCAGCTTGGAGACTAGCGGCAATGAGCAGTTCTTC. Protein product: CASSLETSGNEQFF.

This CDR3 is CASSSQELNSPLHF. The CDR3 DNA is TGTGCCAGCAGTTCGCAAGAGCTAAATTCACCCCTCCACTTT. The V gene is TRBV28, the J gene TRBJ1-6, with unresolved D. V lost 4 bases to trimming and J lost 7 bases, with 11 bases between them. CDR3 size: 14 residues. Germline V gene sequence: CDR1 MDHEN, CDR2 SYDVKM.